The text below deals with one T cell receptor (beta chain). The antigen remains unidentified. This entry is derived from a study of T cell responses to AZD1222 COVID-19 vaccine. The germline V gene encodes CDR1 SGHTA and CDR2 FQGNSA. V dropped 5 bases and J dropped 6; count of bases not matched to a gene: 10. The length of the CDR3 is 14 residues. Here immunoSEQ multiplex PCR was the method, and the copy in TCRdb shows in-frame clones only, minus some. The repertoire holds some 110,000 clones, with roughly 84% as singletons. The study's findings and limits: Spike-wide vaccine-associated CD4 TCRs dominated at 160-218 and 743-854. Two AZD1222 administrations were followed by greater Spike-specific TCR breadth and depth.

The sequence was obtained from an adult in good health. The sample consisted of peripheral blood, taken on day 0 of AZD1222 vaccination. The chain couples TRBV7-2 to TRBJ2-7; 7 bases align to TRBD1. The CDR3 bases are TGTGCCAGCAGCGGCCCGCCACAGGGGTCCGAGCAGTACTTC. Protein: CASSGPPQGSEQYF. The variable domain in full, with the rest retrieved from reference TRBV7-2 and TRBJ2-7, is GAGVSQSPSNKVTEKGKDVELRCDPISGHTALYWYRQSLGQGLEFLIYFQGNSAPDKSGLPSDRFSAERTGGSVSTLTIQRTQQEDSAVYLCASSGPPQGSEQYFGPGTRLTVT.